Here is one T cell receptor beta chain with its context. This sample is drawn from a study of T cell changes during pregnancy in multiple sclerosis. The method was immunoSEQ multiplex PCR; TCRdb's version includes in-frame clones alone and lacks a portion of them. This table has some 93,000 clones, 91% appearing once. This material consisted of peripheral blood, taken after pregnancy. The TCR originated in a female donor in good health, enrolled as a control in a pregnancy study.

The CDR3 nucleotides read TGTGCTAGTGGTACAGGGAGAGAGACCCAGTACTTC. This codes for CASGTGRETQYF. The chain is built from TRBV12-5 and TRBJ2-5; possible D gene TRBD1, 6 bases. Trimming stripped 5 bases from V and 4 bases from J, with 8 bases between. The CDR3 covers 12 residues. Germline-derived CDR1 and CDR2 are LGHNT and FRNRAP.